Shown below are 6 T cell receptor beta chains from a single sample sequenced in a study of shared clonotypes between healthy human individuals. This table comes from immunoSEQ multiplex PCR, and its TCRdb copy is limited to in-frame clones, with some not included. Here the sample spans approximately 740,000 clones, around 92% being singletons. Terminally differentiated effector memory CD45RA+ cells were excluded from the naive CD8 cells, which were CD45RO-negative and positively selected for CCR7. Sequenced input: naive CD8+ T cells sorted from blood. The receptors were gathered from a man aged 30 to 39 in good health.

This CDR3 is CASSPESGTYEQYF. The CDR3 region has the DNA TGTGCCAGCAGCCCAGAATCAGGGACCTACGAGCAGTACTTC. This rearrangement joins TRBV7-8 to TRBJ2-7; tentative D call: TRBD1 (5 bases). Trimming pared 5 bases from V and 2 bases from J, leaving 13 bases between. Germline CDR1 reads SGHVS; CDR2 reads FQNEAQ. This CDR3 spans 14 amino acids.

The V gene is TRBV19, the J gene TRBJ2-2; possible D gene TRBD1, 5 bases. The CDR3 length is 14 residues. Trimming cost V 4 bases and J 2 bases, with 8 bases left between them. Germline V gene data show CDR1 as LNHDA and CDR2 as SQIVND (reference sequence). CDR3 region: CASSKRGNTGELFF. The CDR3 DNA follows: TGTGCCAGTAGTAAAAGGGGTAACACCGGGGAGCTGTTTTTT.

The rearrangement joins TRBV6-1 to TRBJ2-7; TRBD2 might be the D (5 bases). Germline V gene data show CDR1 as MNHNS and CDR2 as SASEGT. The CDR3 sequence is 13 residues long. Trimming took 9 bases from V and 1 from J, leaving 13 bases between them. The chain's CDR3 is CASRDGISYEQYF. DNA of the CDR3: TGTGCCAGTAGAGACGGGATTTCCTACGAGCAGTACTTC.

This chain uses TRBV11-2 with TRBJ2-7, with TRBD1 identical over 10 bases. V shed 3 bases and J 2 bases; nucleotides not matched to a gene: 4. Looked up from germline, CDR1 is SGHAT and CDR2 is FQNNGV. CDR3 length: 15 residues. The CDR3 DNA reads TGTGCCAGCAGCTTTGGGACAGGGGCCACCTACGAGCAGTACTTC. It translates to CASSFGTGATYEQYF.

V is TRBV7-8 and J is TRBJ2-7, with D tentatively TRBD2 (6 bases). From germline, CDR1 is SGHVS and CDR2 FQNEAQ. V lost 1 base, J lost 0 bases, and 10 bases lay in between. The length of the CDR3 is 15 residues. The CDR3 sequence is CASSLGGESSYEQYF. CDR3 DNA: TGTGCCAGCAGCTTAGGCGGGGAGAGCTCCTACGAGCAGTACTTC.

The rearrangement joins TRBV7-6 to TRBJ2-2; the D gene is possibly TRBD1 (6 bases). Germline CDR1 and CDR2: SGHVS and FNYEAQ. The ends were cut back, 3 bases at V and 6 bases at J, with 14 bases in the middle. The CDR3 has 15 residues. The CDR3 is CASSFTGMGAGELFF. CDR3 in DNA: TGTGCCAGCAGCTTCACAGGGATGGGTGCCGGGGAGCTGTTTTTT.